These 3 T cell receptor beta chains share one sample of origin, sequenced in a study of cytomegalovirus exposure and HLA in healthy donors. Both 60 Vbeta primers and 13 Jbeta primers went into the PCR. Sequencing was performed with immunoSEQ multiplex PCR; in TCRdb, only in-frame clones are kept and a portion is missing. The sample holds about 83,000 clones; about four fifths are singletons and the top ten take about 1.9%. The source material was PBMCs. Source of these receptors: a woman in her twenties or thirties in good health and CMV-seronegative.

CDR3 in DNA: TGTGCCAGTAGGCAGGGATACTGGCAGCCCCAGCATTTT. It encodes CASRQGYWQPQHF. V is TRBV19 and J is TRBJ1-5; D is possibly TRBD1 (5 bases). The CDR3 extends over 13 amino acids. Per the germline V gene, CDR1 is LNHDA and CDR2 is SQIVND (reference sequence). V lost 6 bases and J 7 bases, leaving 13 bases between the germline ends. The full variable domain, rest sourced from reference TRBV19 and TRBJ1-5, is DGGITQSPKYLFRKEGQNVTLSCEQNLNHDAMYWYRQDPGQGLRLIYYSQIVNDFQKGDIAEGYSVSREKKESFPLTVTSAQKNPTAFYLCASRQGYWQPQHFGDGTRLSIL.

The chain has TRBV7-9 and TRBJ1-5, with a tentative D call TRBD1 (5 bases). This CDR3 has 13 amino acids. V dropped 1 base and J dropped 4 bases, with 5 bases sitting between them. CDR1 is SEHNR, CDR2 FQNEAQ, per germline (reference sequence). The CDR3 DNA reads TGTGCCAGCAGCTTAGGACAGAATCAGCCCCAGCATTTT. Translation: CASSLGQNQPQHF.

The chain couples TRBV10-3 to TRBJ2-1, with D maybe TRBD2 (5 bases). Germline V gene sequence: CDR1 ENHRY, CDR2 SYGVKD. The V end was cut by 5 bases, the J end by 0 bases, with 14 bases between. CDR3 length: 16 residues. The CDR3: CAISTKRSSSYNEQFF. CDR3 coding DNA: TGTGCCATCAGTACTAAGCGGTCGAGCTCCTACAATGAGCAGTTCTTC.